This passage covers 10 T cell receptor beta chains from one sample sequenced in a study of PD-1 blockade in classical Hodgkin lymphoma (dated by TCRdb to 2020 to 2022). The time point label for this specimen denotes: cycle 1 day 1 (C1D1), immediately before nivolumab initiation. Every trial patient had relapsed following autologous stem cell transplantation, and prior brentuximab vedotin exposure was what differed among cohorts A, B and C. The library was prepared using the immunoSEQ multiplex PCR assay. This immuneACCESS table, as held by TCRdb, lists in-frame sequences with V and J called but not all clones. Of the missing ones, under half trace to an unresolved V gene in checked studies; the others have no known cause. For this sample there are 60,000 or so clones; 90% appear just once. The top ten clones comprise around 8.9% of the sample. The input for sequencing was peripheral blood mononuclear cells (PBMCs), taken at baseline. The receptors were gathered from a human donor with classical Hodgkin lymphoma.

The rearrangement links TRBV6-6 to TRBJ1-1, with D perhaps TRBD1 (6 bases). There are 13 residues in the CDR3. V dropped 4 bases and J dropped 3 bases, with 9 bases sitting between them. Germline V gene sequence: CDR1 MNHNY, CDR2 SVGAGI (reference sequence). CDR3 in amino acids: CASSSGQYTEAFF. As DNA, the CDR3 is TGTGCCAGCAGTTCAGGACAGTACACTGAAGCTTTCTTT.

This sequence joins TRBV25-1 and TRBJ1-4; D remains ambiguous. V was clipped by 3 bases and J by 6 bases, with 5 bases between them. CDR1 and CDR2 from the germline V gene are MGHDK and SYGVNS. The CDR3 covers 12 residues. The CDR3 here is CASSEIDEKLFF. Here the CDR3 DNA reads TGTGCCAGCAGTGAGATTGATGAAAAACTGTTTTTT.

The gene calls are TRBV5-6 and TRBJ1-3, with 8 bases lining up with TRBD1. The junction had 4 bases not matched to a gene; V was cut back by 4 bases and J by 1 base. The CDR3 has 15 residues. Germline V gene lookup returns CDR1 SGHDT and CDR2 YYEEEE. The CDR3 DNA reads TGTGCCAGCAGCATAGGGACAGGTTCTGGAAACACCATATATTTT. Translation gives CASSIGTGSGNTIYF.

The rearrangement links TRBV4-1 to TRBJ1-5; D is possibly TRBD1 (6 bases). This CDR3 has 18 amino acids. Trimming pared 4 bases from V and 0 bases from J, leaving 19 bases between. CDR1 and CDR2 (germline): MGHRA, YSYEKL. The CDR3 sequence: CASSLRDTRLTSNQPQHF. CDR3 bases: TGCGCCAGCAGCCTCCGGGACACCCGTCTGACTAGCAATCAGCCCCAGCATTTT.

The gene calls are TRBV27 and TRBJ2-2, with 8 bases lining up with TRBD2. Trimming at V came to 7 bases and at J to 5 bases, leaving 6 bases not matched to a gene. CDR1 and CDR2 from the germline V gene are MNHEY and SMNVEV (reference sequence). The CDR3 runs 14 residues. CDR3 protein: CASTKQRETGELFF. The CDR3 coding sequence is TGTGCCAGCACCAAGCAGCGGGAGACCGGGGAGCTGTTTTTT.

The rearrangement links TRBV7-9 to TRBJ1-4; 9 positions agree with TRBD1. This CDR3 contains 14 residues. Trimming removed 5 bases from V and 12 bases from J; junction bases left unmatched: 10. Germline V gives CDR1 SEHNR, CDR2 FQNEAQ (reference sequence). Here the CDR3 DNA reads TGTGCCAGCAGCCCAGGGACAGGGTCTGGAGAACTGTTTTTT. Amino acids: CASSPGTGSGELFF.

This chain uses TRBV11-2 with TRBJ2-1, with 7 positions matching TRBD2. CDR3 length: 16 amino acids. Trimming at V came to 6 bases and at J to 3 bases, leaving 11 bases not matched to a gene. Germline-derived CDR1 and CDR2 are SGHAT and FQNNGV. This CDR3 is CASRTLAEPIYNEQFF. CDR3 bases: TGTGCCAGCAGGACCCTAGCGGAGCCGATCTACAATGAGCAGTTCTTC.

Here the CDR3 DNA reads TGTGCCAGCAGCTTCCTACCCGGGGAGCTGTTTTTT. This sequence encodes CASSFLPGELFF. The V gene is TRBV7-9, the J gene TRBJ2-2; D call uncertain. V was pared by 3 bases and J by 6 bases, with 5 bases between. This CDR3 has 12 residues. Germline loops: CDR1 SEHNR, CDR2 FQNEAQ (reference sequence). The complete variable domain, with remaining parts taken from reference TRBV7-9 and TRBJ2-2, reads DTGVSQNPRHKITKRGQNVTFRCDPISEHNRLYWYRQTLGQGPEFLTYFQNEAQLEKSRLLSDRFSAERPKGSFSTLEIQRTEQGDSAMYLCASSFLPGELFFGEGSRLTVL.

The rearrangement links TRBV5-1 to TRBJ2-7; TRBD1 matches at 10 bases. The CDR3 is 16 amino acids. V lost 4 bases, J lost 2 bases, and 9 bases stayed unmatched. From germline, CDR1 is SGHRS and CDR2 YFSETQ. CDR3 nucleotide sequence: TGCGCCAGCAGCACCCGACAGGGGGCCCTAACCTACGAGCAGTACTTC. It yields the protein CASSTRQGALTYEQYF. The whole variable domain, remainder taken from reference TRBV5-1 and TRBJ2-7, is KAGVTQTPRYLIKTRGQQVTLSCSPISGHRSVSWYQQTPGQGLQFLFEYFSETQRNKGNFPGRFSGRQFSNSRSEMNVSTLELGDSALYLCASSTRQGALTYEQYFGPGTRLTVT.

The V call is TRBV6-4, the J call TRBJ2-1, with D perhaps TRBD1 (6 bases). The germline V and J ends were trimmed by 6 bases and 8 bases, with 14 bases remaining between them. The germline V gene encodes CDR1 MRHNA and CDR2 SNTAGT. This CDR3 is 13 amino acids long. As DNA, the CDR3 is TGTGCCAGCAGCCCGACCAGGGGATATGAGCAGTTCTTC. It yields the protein CASSPTRGYEQFF.